These 4 T cell receptor beta chains were all obtained from the same sample, sequenced in a study of response to subunit inactivated influenza vaccine. TCRdb reprocessed the RT-PCR reads with MiXCR, giving one entry per CDR3 protein. The table shows about 700,000 distinct CDR3 sequences, with approximately 15% occurring only once. Sequenced here: PBMCs from blood, sampled less than 15 days before vaccination. These receptors were taken from a man aged 50-59 years who received an inactivated influenza vaccine.

In this sample, this clonotype turned up a few times. The chain links TRBV5-5 to TRBJ2-7; 10 bases align to TRBD2. The CDR3 is 15 amino acids. The ends lost 3 bases at V and 6 bases at J; junction bases unmatched: 9. CDR1 and CDR2 (germline): SGHKS, YYEKEE (reference sequence). CDR3 nucleotides: TGTGCCAGCAGCTCTACTAGCGGGGAGGCATCCGAGCAGTACTTC. Translated: CASSSTSGEASEQYF.

This chain's CDR3 is CASSAGGTGFYNEQFF. CDR3 nucleotide sequence: TGTGCCAGCAGCGCCGGGGGGACAGGGTTCTACAATGAGCAGTTCTTC. V gene TRBV11-2 combines with J gene TRBJ2-1; 9 positions agree with TRBD1. With V trimmed by 5 bases and J by 3 bases, 8 bases remained unmatched. The length of the CDR3 is 16 residues. Germline V gives CDR1 SGHAT, CDR2 FQNNGV.

There are a few counts of this clonotype. The chain combines TRBV3-1 with TRBJ2-1; tentatively, D is TRBD2 (6 bases). Germline V lookup: CDR1 LGHDT, CDR2 YNNKEL (reference sequence). The V gene lost 0 bases and the J gene lost 0 bases, with 15 bases spanning the gap. This CDR3 spans 18 amino acids. The CDR3 DNA reads TGTGCCAGCAGCCAAGATTGGGGGGTTTCGGGCTCCTACAATGAGCAGTTCTTC. It translates to CASSQDWGVSGSYNEQFF.

This clonotype was observed a few times. This sequence joins TRBV7-8 and TRBJ2-1; TRBD2 agrees at 8 bases. J gave up 6 bases and V 8 bases, and 12 bases lay outside the gene matches. This CDR3 region has 15 residues. Germline V gives CDR1 SGHVS, CDR2 FQNEAQ. The CDR3 bases are TGTGCCAGCTTCCATCGGGGGGGGTACTCCAATGAGCAGTTCTTC. Its protein product is CASFHRGGYSNEQFF.